The present T cell receptor (beta chain) was sequenced within a study of human T cells and chemical hapten exposure. As for the study in general: Alopecia areata, totalis or universalis affected patients who were mostly female.

V gave up 5 bases and J gave up 2 bases; unmatched junction bases: 9. CDR3 size: 16 residues. CDR1 is SEHNR, CDR2 FQNEAQ, per germline (reference sequence). TCRdb processed the RACE reads anew with MiXCR; each CDR3 protein has one entry. The table lists approximately 400,000 distinct CDR3 sequences, approximately 5.1% of them singletons, with 2.6% in the top ten. Concerning this clonotype itself: Its antigen is currently unknown.

Study findings and constraints: After DPC sensitization, TCRs above 1 in 1000 frequency showed no change.

This sample's time point: pre-sensitization, week 0. The treatment is: therapeutic diphenylcyclopropenone sensitization with weekly scalp DPC. Blood was drawn before each patch test was applied. Sequenced material: whole blood, taken in connection with sensitization to the hapten diphenylcyclopropenone (DPC). J is TRBJ2-5 and V is TRBV7-9; 9 nucleotides match TRBD2. This clonotype originated in a woman aged 50 to 60 with alopecia areata. Some clones in this sample may be carry-over from other donors' samples. The CDR3 DNA reads as TGTGCCAGCAGCCCTAGACTAGCGGAGGTGCAAGAGACCCAGTACTTC. Its translation is CASSPRLAEVQETQYF.